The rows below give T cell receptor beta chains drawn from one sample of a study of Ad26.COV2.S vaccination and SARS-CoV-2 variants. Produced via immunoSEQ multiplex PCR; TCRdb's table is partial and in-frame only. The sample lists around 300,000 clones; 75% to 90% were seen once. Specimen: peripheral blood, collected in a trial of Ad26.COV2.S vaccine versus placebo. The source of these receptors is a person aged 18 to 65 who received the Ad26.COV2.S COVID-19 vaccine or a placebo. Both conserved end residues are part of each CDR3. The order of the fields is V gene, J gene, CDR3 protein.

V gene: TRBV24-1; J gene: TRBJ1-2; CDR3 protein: CATSSRGPYGYTF
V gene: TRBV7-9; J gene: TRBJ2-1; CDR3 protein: CASNPRDTGTSGGRGEQFF
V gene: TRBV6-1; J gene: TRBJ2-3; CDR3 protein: CASSEAAGRGPPDTQYF
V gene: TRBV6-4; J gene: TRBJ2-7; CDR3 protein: CASSDSRYEQYF
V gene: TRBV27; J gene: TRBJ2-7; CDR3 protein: CASSTPGGDLSYEQYF
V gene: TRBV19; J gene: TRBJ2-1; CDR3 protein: CASSIEESYNEQFF
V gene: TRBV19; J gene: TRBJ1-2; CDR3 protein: CASSRLGGDPNGYTF
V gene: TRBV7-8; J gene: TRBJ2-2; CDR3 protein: CASSFRTAPGELFF
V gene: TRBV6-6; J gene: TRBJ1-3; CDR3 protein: CASSTQGLRGNTIYF
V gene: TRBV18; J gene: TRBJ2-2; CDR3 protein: CASSLGENTGELFF
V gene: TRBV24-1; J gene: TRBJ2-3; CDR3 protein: CATSDFPDSNTQYF
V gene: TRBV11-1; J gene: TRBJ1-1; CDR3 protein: CASSVKRGRPNTEAFF
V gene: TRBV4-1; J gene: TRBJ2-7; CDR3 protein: CASSQDQLAGAGEQYF
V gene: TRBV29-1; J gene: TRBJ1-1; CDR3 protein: CSVEKLQDLEAFF
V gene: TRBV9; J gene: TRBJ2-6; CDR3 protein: CASSVGLTGGIAGANVLTF
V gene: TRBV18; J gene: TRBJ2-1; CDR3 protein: CASSNSGRARNEQFF
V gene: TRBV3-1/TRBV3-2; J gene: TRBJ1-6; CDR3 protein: CASSRQGVGSPLHF
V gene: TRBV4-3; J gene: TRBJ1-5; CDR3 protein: CASSQDPNQPQHF
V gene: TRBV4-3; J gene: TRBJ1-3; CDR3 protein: CASSQGGVNTIYF
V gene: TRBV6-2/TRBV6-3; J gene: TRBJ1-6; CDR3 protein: CASSPHDRRSDSPLHF
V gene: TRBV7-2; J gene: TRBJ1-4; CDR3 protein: CASSRAWREKLFF
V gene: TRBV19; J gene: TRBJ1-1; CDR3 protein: CASSPLQGEGTEAFF
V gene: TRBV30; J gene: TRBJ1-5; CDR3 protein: CAWSADSSDQPQHF
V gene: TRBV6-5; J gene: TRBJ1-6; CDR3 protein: CATGGRSSYNSPLHF
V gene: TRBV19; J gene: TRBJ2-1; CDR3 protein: CASSGGTSDYNEQFF
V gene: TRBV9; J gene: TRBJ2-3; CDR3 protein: CASSQMIRGNLDTQYF
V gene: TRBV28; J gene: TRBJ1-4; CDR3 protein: CASRGMGQTLYEKLFF
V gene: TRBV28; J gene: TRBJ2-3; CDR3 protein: CASSPGAEFLHTQYF
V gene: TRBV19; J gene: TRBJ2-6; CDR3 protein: CASSIQGTGGANVLTF
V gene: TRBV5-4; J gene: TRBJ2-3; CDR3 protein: CASSIGPSASTDTQYF
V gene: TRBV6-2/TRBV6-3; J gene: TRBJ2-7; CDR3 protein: CASSYEGHEQYF
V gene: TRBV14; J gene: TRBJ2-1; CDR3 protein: CASSQVTSQYNEQFF
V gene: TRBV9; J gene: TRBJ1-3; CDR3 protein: CASSVTGGWSGNTIYF
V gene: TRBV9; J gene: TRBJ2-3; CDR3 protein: CASSVGSGGAYTQYF
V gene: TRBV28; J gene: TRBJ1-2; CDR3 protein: CASTVTPGQGDGYTF
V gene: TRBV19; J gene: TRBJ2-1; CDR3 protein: CASSILWGPRNEQFF
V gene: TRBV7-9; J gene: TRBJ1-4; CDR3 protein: CASSTNEKLFF
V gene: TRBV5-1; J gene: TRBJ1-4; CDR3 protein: CASSLDGGLNEKLFF
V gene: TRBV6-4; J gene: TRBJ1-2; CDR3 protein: CASSEQGAKGYGYTF
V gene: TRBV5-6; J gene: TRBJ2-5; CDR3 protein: CASSLPAAGSRETQYF
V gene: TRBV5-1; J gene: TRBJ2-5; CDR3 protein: CASSSGSGQETQYF
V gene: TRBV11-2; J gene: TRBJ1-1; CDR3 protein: CASSLYRVNTEAFF
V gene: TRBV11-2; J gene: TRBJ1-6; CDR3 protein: CASSDPGSYNSPLHF
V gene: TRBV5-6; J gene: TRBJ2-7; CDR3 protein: CASSRTSGSTYEQYF
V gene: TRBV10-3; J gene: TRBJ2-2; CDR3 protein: CAIKSNTGELFF
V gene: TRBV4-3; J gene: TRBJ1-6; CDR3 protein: CASSQFRADYNSPLHF
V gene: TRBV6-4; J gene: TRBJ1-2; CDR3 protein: CASRSHQRGTGGTDYGYTF
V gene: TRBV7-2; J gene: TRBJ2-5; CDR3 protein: CASSYGLAQETQYF
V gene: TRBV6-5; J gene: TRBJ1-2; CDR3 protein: CASSYRGHYGYTF
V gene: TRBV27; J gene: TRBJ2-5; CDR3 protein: CASSLWRGETQYF